This T cell receptor beta chain emerged from a study of blood T cell repertoires in COVID-19. At the level of the study: There were acute and convalescent COVID-19 samples, and they came from the United States, Italy and Spain. PBMCs, B-cell-depleted T cells, or T cells provided the cDNA or gDNA that made up the material.

Original processing notes: Estimated nucleated cell counts came from reference gene primer amplification. Some clones are missing from TCRdb's copy, which holds only in-frame ones; the method was immunoSEQ multiplex PCR. The V and J calls and clone size were taken over from that table, and D and trimming were inferred from the DNA. Of around 50,000 clones in the sample, approximately 90% are singletons; the top ten hold 8% to 10%. The receptor was isolated from a man aged 45-65 years with active COVID-19. Sample: peripheral blood.

The CDR3 loop is CASSQTLSPNSGNTIYF. The DNA of the CDR3 is TGTGCCAGCAGCCAAACCCTTTCCCCTAACTCTGGAAACACCATATATTTT. V gene TRBV16 combines with J gene TRBJ1-3; D unresolved. The germline V gene encodes CDR1 KGHSY and CDR2 FQNENV. The V end was cut by 2 bases, the J end by 0 bases, with 14 bases between. The CDR3 totals 17 residues.